One sample yielded the 4 T cell receptor beta chains listed below, sequenced in a study of blood T cell repertoires in COVID-19 (TCRdb year 2020). Library preparation was by the immunoSEQ multiplex PCR assay. TCRdb limited this immuneACCESS table to in-frame rearrangements with V and J called. A share of clones is missing; checked studies link under half to unresolved V genes, and the rest is unexplained. Within this sample are 95,000 to 100,000 clones, with about 91% of them counted one time only. The top ten clones comprise approximately 15% of the sample. The source material was peripheral blood. These receptors were taken from a man in his forties or fifties with acute or convalescent COVID-19.

This sequence joins TRBV20-1 and TRBJ2-5; 7 bases agree with TRBD1. J gave up 5 bases and V 7 bases, and 4 bases lay outside the gene matches. The CDR3 covers 11 residues. Per the germline V gene, CDR1 is DFQATT and CDR2 is SNEGSKA (reference sequence). The CDR3 region is CSGTGEETQYF. CDR3 sequence (DNA): TGCAGTGGAACAGGGGAGGAGACCCAGTACTTC.

This clone has just one count. This chain uses TRBV5-1 with TRBJ2-7; the D gene is possibly TRBD1 (5 bases). This CDR3 has 14 residues. V lost 4 bases, J lost 7 bases, and 18 bases lay in between. Germline-derived CDR1 and CDR2 are SGHRS and YFSETQ. The CDR3 DNA follows: TGCGCCAGCAGCCGAGGACAAGGTCAGGAAGAGCAGTACTTC. Its translation: CASSRGQGQEEQYF.

V gene TRBV5-1 combines with J gene TRBJ1-2; 8 nucleotides align to TRBD1. CDR1 and CDR2 from the germline V gene are SGHRS and YFSETQ. The CDR3 length is 14 residues. V lost 4 bases and J lost 7; bases outside the gene matches: 9. The CDR3 region is CASSETSTGAGYTF. The CDR3 coding sequence is TGCGCCAGCAGCGAGACATCGACAGGGGCTGGCTACACCTTC.

The chain has TRBV11-2 and TRBJ2-7, with 8 nucleotides matching TRBD2. The CDR3 contains 15 residues. Looked up from germline, CDR1 is SGHAT and CDR2 is FQNNGV. V lost 1 base and J lost 0; bases outside the gene matches: 2. The CDR3 is CASSLGGGSSYEQYF. CDR3 nucleotide sequence: TGTGCCAGCAGCTTAGGCGGGGGGAGCTCCTACGAGCAGTACTTC.